This is a list of T cell receptor beta chains from one sample in a study of PD-L1 blockade in urothelial cancer. Clones were read by immunoSEQ multiplex PCR, and TCRdb kept only the in-frame ones, dropping some. The sample includes more than 90,000 clones, around 93% of them seen just once. Sequencing was performed on PBMCs, taken around atezolizumab (anti-PD-L1) treatment. Receptor source: a man in his 60s with urothelial cancer. Both conserved end residues are part of each CDR3. D genes are given only for firm matches. Clone size appears in some rows only: once, few, many, or a class for an expanded clone.

j_gene: TRBJ1-2; d_gene: NA; abundance: NA; v_gene: TRBV19; CDR3aa: CASMEGNLDYGYTF; CDR3nt: TGTGCCAGTATGGAGGGCAACTTGGACTATGGCTACACCTTC
j_gene: TRBJ1-2; d_gene: TRBD1; abundance: few; v_gene: TRBV7-2; CDR3aa: CASSLGTGDYGYTF; CDR3nt: TGTGCCAGCAGCCTAGGAACAGGGGACTATGGCTACACCTTC
j_gene: TRBJ2-5; d_gene: NA; abundance: once; v_gene: TRBV5-6; CDR3aa: CASSLPFGGTQYF; CDR3nt: TGTGCCAGCAGCTTACCCTTCGGGGGGACCCAGTACTTC
j_gene: TRBJ1-2; d_gene: NA; abundance: NA; v_gene: TRBV5-4; CDR3aa: CASSLGGSYYGYTF; CDR3nt: TGTGCCAGCAGCTTGGGGGGCTCGTACTATGGCTACACCTTC
j_gene: TRBJ2-7; d_gene: TRBD1; abundance: NA; v_gene: TRBV7-6; CDR3aa: CASSLARTGADEQYF; CDR3nt: TGTGCCAGCAGCTTAGCACGGACAGGGGCGGACGAGCAGTACTTC
j_gene: TRBJ2-7; d_gene: TRBD1; abundance: NA; v_gene: TRBV11-2; CDR3aa: CASSSTTGSYEQYF; CDR3nt: TGTGCCAGCAGCTCCACGACAGGGTCCTACGAGCAGTACTTC
j_gene: TRBJ1-1; d_gene: NA; abundance: NA; v_gene: TRBV7-2; CDR3aa: CASSPRVNTEAFF; CDR3nt: TGTGCCAGCAGCCCACGGGTGAACACTGAAGCTTTCTTT
j_gene: TRBJ2-3; d_gene: NA; abundance: NA; v_gene: TRBV7-2; CDR3aa: CASSVRDSDTQYF; CDR3nt: TGTGCCAGCAGCGTTCGGGACTCAGATACGCAGTATTTT
j_gene: TRBJ2-1; d_gene: NA; abundance: once; v_gene: TRBV7-2; CDR3aa: CASSLLADSYNEQFF; CDR3nt: TGTGCCAGCAGCTTATTAGCGGACTCCTACAATGAGCAGTTCTTC
j_gene: TRBJ1-4; d_gene: NA; abundance: NA; v_gene: TRBV27; CDR3aa: CASSLTGKATNEKLFF; CDR3nt: TGTGCCAGCAGTTTAACGGGGAAAGCAACTAATGAAAAACTGTTTTTT
j_gene: TRBJ2-4; d_gene: TRBD1; abundance: few; v_gene: TRBV6-6; CDR3aa: CASRAGTGGNIQYF; CDR3nt: TGTGCCAGCAGGGCCGGGACAGGGGGGAACATTCAGTACTTC
j_gene: TRBJ2-3; d_gene: TRBD2; abundance: NA; v_gene: TRBV9; CDR3aa: CASSAGLAVDTDTQYF; CDR3nt: TGTGCCAGCAGCGCAGGACTAGCGGTCGACACAGATACGCAGTATTTT
j_gene: TRBJ1-5; d_gene: NA; abundance: NA; v_gene: TRBV28; CDR3aa: CASSLPAGDYSNQPQHF; CDR3nt: TGTGCCAGCAGCCTACCAGCAGGAGACTATAGCAATCAGCCCCAGCATTTT
j_gene: TRBJ2-7; d_gene: TRBD1; abundance: NA; v_gene: TRBV19; CDR3aa: CASSISTGGTVFPEQYF; CDR3nt: TGTGCCAGTAGTATCTCGACAGGGGGCACGGTCTTCCCCGAGCAGTACTTC
j_gene: TRBJ1-1; d_gene: TRBD1; abundance: NA; v_gene: TRBV18; CDR3aa: CASSPPMGQGNTEAFF; CDR3nt: TGTGCCAGCTCACCACCTATGGGACAGGGGAACACTGAAGCTTTCTTT
j_gene: TRBJ2-4; d_gene: TRBD2; abundance: NA; v_gene: TRBV19; CDR3aa: CASSISAGGSPQYF; CDR3nt: TGTGCCAGTAGTATATCGGCGGGGGGTTCCCCTCAGTACTTC
j_gene: TRBJ2-6; d_gene: NA; abundance: few; v_gene: TRBV4-1; CDR3aa: CASSQDNSGANVLTF; CDR3nt: TGCGCCAGCAGCCAGGACAACTCTGGGGCCAACGTCCTGACTTTC
j_gene: TRBJ2-5; d_gene: NA; abundance: NA; v_gene: TRBV19; CDR3aa: CASSPAEGRQETQYF; CDR3nt: TGTGCCAGTAGTCCCGCGGAGGGACGACAAGAGACCCAGTACTTC
j_gene: TRBJ2-7; d_gene: NA; abundance: NA; v_gene: TRBV2; CDR3aa: CASSGGTYEQYF; CDR3nt: TGTGCCAGCAGCGGCGGGACCTACGAGCAGTACTTC
j_gene: TRBJ1-1; d_gene: TRBD1; abundance: few; v_gene: TRBV30; CDR3aa: CAWTWTGLSNTEAFF; CDR3nt: TGTGCCTGGACATGGACAGGTCTCTCGAACACTGAAGCTTTCTTT
j_gene: TRBJ1-2; d_gene: NA; abundance: NA; v_gene: TRBV28; CDR3aa: CASIGANYGYTF; CDR3nt: TGTGCCAGCATTGGAGCTAACTATGGCTACACCTTC
j_gene: TRBJ1-1; d_gene: TRBD1; abundance: NA; v_gene: TRBV7-2; CDR3aa: CASSLVQGTEAFF; CDR3nt: TGTGCCAGCAGCTTAGTACAGGGGACTGAAGCTTTCTTT
j_gene: TRBJ2-2; d_gene: NA; abundance: NA; v_gene: TRBV27; CDR3aa: CASNNQSHYTGELFF; CDR3nt: TGTGCCAGCAATAACCAATCACATTACACCGGGGAGCTGTTTTTT
j_gene: TRBJ2-5; d_gene: NA; abundance: NA; v_gene: TRBV6-1; CDR3aa: CASSEVVAGTGETQYF; CDR3nt: TGTGCCAGCAGTGAAGTGGTCGCTGGAACGGGGGAGACCCAGTACTTC
j_gene: TRBJ2-7; d_gene: NA; abundance: NA; v_gene: TRBV28; CDR3aa: CASSQLGTQTYEQYF; CDR3nt: TGTGCCAGCAGTCAACTCGGGACTCAGACCTACGAGCAGTACTTC
j_gene: TRBJ2-1; d_gene: TRBD1; abundance: NA; v_gene: TRBV5-4; CDR3aa: CASSTGTGRYNEQFF; CDR3nt: TGTGCCAGCTCTACCGGGACAGGGCGCTACAATGAGCAGTTCTTC
j_gene: TRBJ1-2; d_gene: TRBD1; abundance: NA; v_gene: TRBV6-1; CDR3aa: CASSDDRGVRYGYTF; CDR3nt: TGTGCCAGCAGTGACGACAGGGGAGTTCGCTATGGCTACACCTTC
j_gene: TRBJ1-1; d_gene: NA; abundance: NA; v_gene: TRBV19; CDR3aa: CASCDWQAGTEAFF; CDR3nt: TGTGCCAGTTGCGATTGGCAGGCGGGCACTGAAGCTTTCTTT
j_gene: TRBJ2-5; d_gene: TRBD2; abundance: NA; v_gene: TRBV5-1; CDR3aa: CASSPLAGGETQYF; CDR3nt: TGCGCCAGCAGCCCCTTAGCGGGAGGGGAGACCCAGTACTTC
j_gene: TRBJ2-5; d_gene: NA; abundance: NA; v_gene: TRBV5-4; CDR3aa: CASNSGNPGVETQYF; CDR3nt: TGTGCCAGCAACTCAGGGAACCCGGGGGTGGAGACCCAGTACTTC
j_gene: TRBJ2-1; d_gene: NA; abundance: NA; v_gene: TRBV30; CDR3aa: CAWADFYNEQFF; CDR3nt: TGTGCCTGGGCGGACTTCTACAATGAGCAGTTCTTC
j_gene: TRBJ1-2; d_gene: NA; abundance: few; v_gene: TRBV10-1; CDR3aa: CASSPSLDYGYTF; CDR3nt: TGCGCCAGCAGCCCCAGTTTGGACTATGGCTACACCTTC
j_gene: TRBJ2-2; d_gene: NA; abundance: once; v_gene: TRBV15; CDR3aa: CATSRERALRTGELFF; CDR3nt: TGTGCCACCAGCAGAGAGCGGGCCTTGAGAACCGGGGAGCTGTTTTTT
j_gene: TRBJ2-1; d_gene: TRBD2; abundance: NA; v_gene: TRBV11-2; CDR3aa: CASSVGTAGLNDNEQFF; CDR3nt: TGTGCCAGCAGCGTCGGGACGGCGGGACTAAATGACAATGAGCAGTTCTTC
j_gene: TRBJ2-7; d_gene: TRBD2; abundance: few; v_gene: TRBV11-2; CDR3aa: CASSSLGTSAAYEQYF; CDR3nt: TGTGCCAGCAGCTCCCTCGGGACTAGCGCCGCCTACGAGCAGTACTTC
j_gene: TRBJ1-1; d_gene: TRBD1; abundance: NA; v_gene: TRBV18; CDR3aa: CASSLSGTGVSTEAFF; CDR3nt: TGTGCCAGCTCACTATCCGGGACAGGGGTGAGCACTGAAGCTTTCTTT
j_gene: TRBJ2-4; d_gene: NA; abundance: NA; v_gene: TRBV7-6; CDR3aa: CASRLPARGEYIQYF; CDR3nt: TGTGCCAGCAGACTCCCCGCGCGTGGTGAATACATTCAGTACTTC
j_gene: TRBJ2-2; d_gene: NA; abundance: once; v_gene: TRBV2; CDR3aa: CASSRQFTGELFF; CDR3nt: TGTGCCAGCAGTCGACAGTTCACCGGGGAGCTGTTTTTT
j_gene: TRBJ2-7; d_gene: NA; abundance: NA; v_gene: TRBV6-5; CDR3aa: CASSYSQGWDEQYF; CDR3nt: TGTGCCAGCAGTTATAGTCAGGGTTGGGACGAGCAGTACTTC
j_gene: TRBJ2-2; d_gene: TRBD2; abundance: NA; v_gene: TRBV7-7; CDR3aa: CASSALAGGNTGELFF; CDR3nt: TGTGCCAGCAGCGCTCTAGCGGGGGGGAACACCGGGGAGCTGTTTTTT
j_gene: TRBJ2-4; d_gene: NA; abundance: NA; v_gene: TRBV11-2; CDR3aa: CASRKHGEGNIQYF; CDR3nt: TGTGCCAGCAGGAAACACGGAGAAGGAAACATTCAGTACTTC
j_gene: TRBJ2-2; d_gene: NA; abundance: NA; v_gene: TRBV5-1; CDR3aa: CASSRDTNTGELFF; CDR3nt: TGCGCCAGCAGCAGGGACACTAACACCGGGGAGCTGTTTTTT
j_gene: TRBJ2-7; d_gene: TRBD2; abundance: NA; v_gene: TRBV28; CDR3aa: CASSSSGYLAGGGEQYF; CDR3nt: TGTGCCAGCAGTTCCTCAGGCTATCTAGCGGGAGGGGGGGAGCAGTACTTC
j_gene: TRBJ2-7; d_gene: NA; abundance: NA; v_gene: TRBV4-1; CDR3aa: CASSTRTGNEQYF; CDR3nt: TGCGCCAGCAGCACCCGTACAGGAAACGAGCAGTACTTC
j_gene: TRBJ1-2; d_gene: TRBD1; abundance: NA; v_gene: TRBV28; CDR3aa: CASRPLPGQGSYGYTF; CDR3nt: TGTGCCAGCAGGCCTCTCCCGGGACAGGGTTCCTATGGCTACACCTTC
j_gene: TRBJ2-7; d_gene: NA; abundance: NA; v_gene: TRBV7-3; CDR3aa: CASSLTTGAGEQYF; CDR3nt: TGTGCCAGCAGCCTTACGACGGGAGCGGGCGAGCAGTACTTC
j_gene: TRBJ1-1; d_gene: NA; abundance: NA; v_gene: TRBV2; CDR3aa: CASSGVSSGTEAFF; CDR3nt: TGTGCCAGCAGTGGGGTCTCGTCCGGGACTGAAGCTTTCTTT
j_gene: TRBJ2-7; d_gene: TRBD2; abundance: NA; v_gene: TRBV5-1; CDR3aa: CASSLFGRGTSYEQYF; CDR3nt: TGCGCCAGCAGCTTGTTCGGGCGGGGGACGTCCTACGAGCAGTACTTC
j_gene: TRBJ2-3; d_gene: TRBD2; abundance: NA; v_gene: TRBV28; CDR3aa: CASKQPGTTTDTQYF; CDR3nt: TGTGCCAGCAAGCAACCCGGGACTACAACAGATACGCAGTATTTT
j_gene: TRBJ1-6; d_gene: NA; abundance: NA; v_gene: TRBV5-8; CDR3aa: CASSLAGRRNSPLHF; CDR3nt: TGTGCCAGCAGCTTGGCAGGGCGGCGTAATTCACCCCTCCACTTT